This T cell receptor beta chain was captured in a study of T-cell memory formation after mild COVID-19. Study results and limitations: Some SARS-CoV-2-responding clones were already detected in memory before infection.

TCRdb used MiXCR to reprocess the 5' RACE reads, holding one entry per CDR3 protein. The repertoire has under 350,000 distinct CDR3 sequences, 15% to 20% of them found once; the top ten carry more than 20%. There are a few counts of this clonotype. Its antigen is undetermined. Per germline, CDR1 MNHNY and CDR2 SVGAGI (reference sequence). The CDR3 spans 14 residues. The J segment lost 9 bases and the V segment lost 7 bases, leaving 10 bases of the junction unmatched. What was sequenced was PBMCs or a T cell subset sorted from them (not recorded which). The clonotype comes from a man between 18 and 29 years old who had mild COVID-19 (a few samples of this study predate the infection). Cell type and time point are not known. The chain links TRBV6-6 to TRBJ2-1, with 9 nucleotides matching TRBD1. The CDR3 DNA sequence: TGTGCCAGCAATTTGGGACAGGGTTATAGTGAGCAGTTCTTC. This gives the protein CASNLGQGYSEQFF.